These T cell receptor beta chains were read from a single sample in a study of T cell repertoires in ileal Crohn's disease. Libraries were prepared by immunoSEQ multiplex PCR; TCRdb keeps only in-frame clonotypes and omits some of them. Altogether several thousand clones are present, almost 85% being singletons, with the ten largest covering approximately 9.9%. The sequenced material came from ileal tissue. The receptors shown here come from an adult with Crohn's disease. Each CDR3 is given with its conserved first and last residue. D genes are given only for firm matches. Not every row has a clone size; where given, it reads once, few, many or a size class.

v_call,d_call,j_call,clone_size,cdr3_aa,cdr3_nt
TRBV6-1,TRBD1,TRBJ1-2,-,CASSEEADRAIGYTF,TGTGCCAGCAGTGAAGAAGCGGACAGGGCGATTGGCTACACCTTC
TRBV6-6,-,TRBJ2-7,once,CASRPPSAFYEQYF,TGTGCCAGCAGACCACCTAGCGCATTCTACGAGCAGTACTTC
TRBV5-4,-,TRBJ2-7,-,CASSSIGPGNYEQYF,TGTGCCAGCAGCTCTATAGGGCCCGGTAATTACGAGCAGTACTTC
TRBV2,-,TRBJ2-1,once,CANSARGDEQFF,TGTGCCAATTCGGCAAGGGGGGACGAGCAGTTCTTC
TRBV30,-,TRBJ1-5,-,CAWSGVGFHSNQPQHF,TGTGCCTGGAGTGGGGTGGGGTTCCATTCCAATCAGCCCCAGCATTTT
TRBV28,-,TRBJ1-5,-,CASSLSGHQPQHF,TGTGCCAGCAGTTTATCGGGGCATCAGCCCCAGCATTTT
TRBV6-5,TRBD2,TRBJ2-7,-,CASSYFGTTSYEQYF,TGTGCCAGCAGTTATTTCGGGACTACTTCCTACGAGCAGTACTTC
TRBV27,TRBD2,TRBJ2-3,-,CASSSRTSGSVTQYF,TGTGCCAGCAGTTCTCGGACTAGCGGGAGTGTTACGCAGTATTTT
TRBV28,-,TRBJ2-3,once,CASSLYYLGDTQYF,TGTGCCAGCAGTCTCTACTACCTTGGGGATACGCAGTATTTT
TRBV5-4,-,TRBJ2-2,-,CASSKNTGELFF,TGTGCCAGCAGCAAAAACACCGGGGAGCTGTTTTTT
TRBV7-2,TRBD1,TRBJ2-7,-,CASSLDRGKRGYEQYF,TGTGCCAGCAGCTTAGACAGGGGAAAACGGGGCTACGAGCAGTACTTC
TRBV5-1,TRBD1,TRBJ1-1,-,CASSSNRGEAFF,TGCGCCAGCAGCTCAAACAGGGGAGAAGCTTTCTTT
TRBV15,TRBD1,TRBJ1-5,-,CATSRGGQGPNQPQHF,TGTGCCACCAGCAGAGGGGGACAGGGGCCCAATCAGCCCCAGCATTTT
TRBV2,-,TRBJ2-5,-,CASGGEPTIQETQYF,TGTGCCAGCGGAGGCGAGCCGACTATCCAAGAGACCCAGTACTTC
TRBV13,-,TRBJ2-7,-,CASRRPGSYEQYF,TGTGCCAGCAGACGCCCCGGCTCCTACGAGCAGTACTTC
TRBV6-1,-,TRBJ1-1,once,CASSTLGTDNTEAFF,TGTGCCAGCAGTACCCTCGGAACTGATAACACTGAAGCTTTCTTT
TRBV6-1,-,TRBJ1-4,-,CAGRANSEKLFF,TGTGCCGGTCGAGCAAATTCCGAAAAACTGTTTTTT
TRBV5-1,TRBD1,TRBJ2-7,-,CASSVGQRNYEQYF,TGCGCCAGCAGCGTGGGACAGAGAAACTACGAGCAGTACTTC
TRBV28,TRBD1,TRBJ2-7,few,CASSLGVDRTGPFF,TGTGCCAGCAGTTTGGGTGTGGATAGGACAGGCCCGTTTTTC
TRBV2,TRBD2,TRBJ2-1,-,CASSEVAGASNEQFF,TGTGCCAGCAGTGAGGTAGCGGGGGCTTCAAATGAGCAGTTCTTC
TRBV5-1,TRBD1,TRBJ1-3,once,CASSLQGAGNTIYF,TGCGCCAGCAGCTTACAGGGGGCTGGAAACACCATATATTTT
TRBV9,-,TRBJ2-1,-,CASSVGGGLNEQFF,TGTGCCAGCAGCGTAGGCGGGGGCCTCAATGAGCAGTTCTTC
TRBV28,TRBD1,TRBJ2-7,-,CASSSPRTGNEQYF,TGTGCCAGCAGTTCCCCTCGGACAGGGAACGAGCAGTACTTC
TRBV29-1,-,TRBJ2-6,-,CSVAGPGANVLTF,TGCAGCGTAGCAGGGCCCGGGGCCAACGTCCTGACTTTC
TRBV5-6,-,TRBJ1-5,-,CASSDGSNQPQHF,TGTGCCAGCAGCGACGGGAGCAATCAGCCCCAGCATTTT
TRBV13,-,TRBJ1-1,once,CASGFTGNTEAFF,TGTGCCAGTGGCTTTACAGGGAACACTGAAGCTTTCTTT
TRBV5-1,-,TRBJ1-1,-,CASSFLVNTEAFF,TGCGCCAGCAGCTTTTTAGTGAACACTGAAGCTTTCTTT
TRBV6-5,-,TRBJ1-1,-,CASRPPGHLEAFF,TGTGCCAGCAGGCCACCGGGACACCTTGAAGCTTTCTTT
TRBV28,-,TRBJ2-7,-,CASSFQGGYYEQYF,TGTGCCAGCAGTTTCCAGGGCGGCTACTACGAGCAGTACTTC
TRBV6-4,-,TRBJ2-7,-,CASSEPRLSYEQYF,TGTGCCAGCAGTGAACCACGGCTCTCCTACGAGCAGTACTTC
TRBV6-1,-,TRBJ2-7,-,CASSESTAGPYEQYF,TGTGCCAGCAGTGAGAGTACAGCGGGTCCCTACGAGCAGTACTTC
TRBV5-1,-,TRBJ1-1,-,CASSSRGEGTEAFF,TGCGCCAGCAGCTCCCGCGGGGAGGGCACTGAAGCTTTCTTT
TRBV19,-,TRBJ2-6,-,CASSRDQPGVGANVLTF,TGTGCCAGTTCTAGGGACCAACCGGGGGTGGGGGCCAACGTCCTGACTTTC
TRBV19,-,TRBJ2-7,few,CASSIALGSEQYF,TGTGCCAGTAGCATTGCACTAGGGTCCGAGCAGTACTTC
TRBV14,TRBD2,TRBJ2-1,-,CASSQVSGGALAEQFF,TGTGCCAGCAGCCAAGTGAGCGGGGGGGCCTTGGCTGAGCAGTTCTTC
TRBV11-1,-,TRBJ2-4,-,CASSFEWDSPNLAKNIQYF,TGTGCCAGCAGCTTCGAATGGGACTCACCTAATCTAGCCAAAAACATTCAGTACTTC
TRBV5-4,-,TRBJ2-5,-,CASSFLDEKTQYF,TGTGCCAGCAGCTTCTTGGATGAAAAGACCCAGTACTTC
TRBV7-2,-,TRBJ2-1,-,CASSPPRGDVRRFF,TGTGCCAGCAGCCCCCCTAGGGGGGACGTCCGACGGTTCTTC
TRBV27,-,TRBJ1-1,-,CASSILGGAEAFF,TGTGCCAGCAGTATCCTCGGGGGCGCCGAAGCTTTCTTT
TRBV7-6,-,TRBJ1-4,-,CASSGYRVFATNEKLFF,TGTGCCAGCAGCGGCTACAGGGTTTTCGCAACTAATGAAAAACTGTTTTTT
TRBV4-2,-,TRBJ1-2,-,CASSGWAGGGYGYTF,TGTGCCAGCAGCGGCTGGGCGGGAGGAGGGTATGGCTACACCTTC
TRBV5-5,-,TRBJ2-1,few,CASSFGPGVYNEQFF,TGTGCCAGCAGCTTTGGCCCGGGGGTCTACAATGAGCAGTTCTTC
TRBV11-3,-,TRBJ2-3,-,CASSLQPGDTQYF,TGTGCCAGCAGCTTACAGCCCGGAGATACGCAGTATTTT
TRBV5-1,-,TRBJ1-1,few,CASSPALNTEAFF,TGCGCCAGCAGCCCGGCCCTGAACACTGAAGCTTTCTTT
TRBV4-2,-,TRBJ1-1,once,CASSQEENMNTEAFF,TGTGCCAGCAGCCAAGAGGAGAATATGAACACTGAAGCTTTCTTT
TRBV5-1,TRBD1,TRBJ1-1,-,CASSFTTGDTEAFF,TGCGCCAGCAGCTTCACGACAGGGGACACTGAAGCTTTCTTT
TRBV6-5,TRBD1,TRBJ2-2,-,CASSVTGLNTGELFF,TGTGCCAGCAGTGTGACAGGGCTTAACACCGGGGAGCTGTTTTTT